These T cell receptor beta chains were read from a single sample in a study of control samples from healthy donors and cancer patients. Measured with immunoSEQ multiplex PCR; TCRdb has only the in-frame clones, and not every one. The sample records about 94,000 clones, about 85% being singletons. The sequencing sample was made of blood. These receptors originate from a woman aged 50 to 60 in good health. CDR3s include the opening cysteine and the closing phenylalanine or tryptophan. D genes are given only for firm matches. The listing skips clone size in some rows; elsewhere it reads once, few, many or a size class.

size	length	D	V	J	CDR3	DNA
.	18	TRBD1	TRBV3-1/TRBV3-2	TRBJ1-1	CASSQVWGTGGTNTEAFF	TGTGCCAGCAGCCAAGTATGGGGGACAGGGGGGACAAACACTGAAGCTTTCTTT
.	13	TRBD2	TRBV29-1	TRBJ2-5	CSVLLAGEETQYF	TGCAGCGTCCTACTAGCGGGCGAGGAGACCCAGTACTTC
few	15	TRBD1	TRBV19	TRBJ2-5	CASSIGRQGLETQYF	TGTGCCAGTAGTATAGGCCGACAGGGGCTTGAGACCCAGTACTTC
.	13	.	TRBV12-5	TRBJ1-1	CASGLGGNTEAFF	TGTGCTAGTGGATTAGGGGGGAACACTGAAGCTTTCTTT
.	13	.	TRBV3-1/TRBV3-2	TRBJ1-1	CASSPTMNTEAFF	TGTGCCAGCAGCCCGACAATGAACACTGAAGCTTTCTTT
.	13	.	TRBV19	TRBJ2-3	CASEGYNTDTQYF	TGTGCCAGTGAGGGGTATAACACAGATACGCAGTATTTT
.	14	.	TRBV4-3	TRBJ2-7	CASSQEPGPYEQYF	TGCGCCAGCAGCCAAGAGCCGGGGCCCTACGAGCAGTACTTC
few	14	.	TRBV27	TRBJ2-1	CASGLGRVYNEQFF	TGTGCCAGCGGACTGGGGCGAGTTTACAATGAGCAGTTCTTC
.	14	TRBD1	TRBV2	TRBJ1-2	CASRPTGVRYGYTF	TGTGCCAGCCGCCCTACAGGGGTTCGCTATGGCTACACCTTC
.	16	.	TRBV20-1	TRBJ1-1	CSASSWGGAEGTEAFF	TGCAGTGCTAGTAGTTGGGGGGGGGCTGAGGGCACTGAAGCTTTCTTT
.	13	TRBD1	TRBV7-2	TRBJ1-4	CASSDRQGEKLFF	TGTGCCAGCAGTGATCGACAGGGCGAAAAACTGTTTTTT